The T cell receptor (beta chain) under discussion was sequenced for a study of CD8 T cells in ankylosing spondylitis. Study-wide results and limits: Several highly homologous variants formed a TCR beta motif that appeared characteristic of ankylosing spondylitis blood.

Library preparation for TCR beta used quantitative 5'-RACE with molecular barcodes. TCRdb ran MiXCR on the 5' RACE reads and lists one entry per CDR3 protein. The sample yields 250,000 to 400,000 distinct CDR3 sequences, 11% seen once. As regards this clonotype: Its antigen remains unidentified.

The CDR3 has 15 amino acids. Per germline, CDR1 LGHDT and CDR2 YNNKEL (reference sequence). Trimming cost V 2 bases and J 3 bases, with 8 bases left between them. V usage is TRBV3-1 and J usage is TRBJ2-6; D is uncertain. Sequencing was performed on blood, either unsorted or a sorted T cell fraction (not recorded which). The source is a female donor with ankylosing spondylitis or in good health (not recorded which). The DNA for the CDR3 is TGTGCCAGCAGCCAAAGAGAGATTGGGGCCAACGTCCTGACTTTC. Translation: CASSQREIGANVLTF. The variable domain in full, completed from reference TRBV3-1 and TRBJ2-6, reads DTAVSQTPKYLVTQMGNDKSIKCEQNLGHDTMYWYKQDSKKFLKIMFSYNNKELIINETVPNRFSPKSPDKAHLNLHINSLELGDSAVYFCASSQREIGANVLTFGAGSRLTVL.